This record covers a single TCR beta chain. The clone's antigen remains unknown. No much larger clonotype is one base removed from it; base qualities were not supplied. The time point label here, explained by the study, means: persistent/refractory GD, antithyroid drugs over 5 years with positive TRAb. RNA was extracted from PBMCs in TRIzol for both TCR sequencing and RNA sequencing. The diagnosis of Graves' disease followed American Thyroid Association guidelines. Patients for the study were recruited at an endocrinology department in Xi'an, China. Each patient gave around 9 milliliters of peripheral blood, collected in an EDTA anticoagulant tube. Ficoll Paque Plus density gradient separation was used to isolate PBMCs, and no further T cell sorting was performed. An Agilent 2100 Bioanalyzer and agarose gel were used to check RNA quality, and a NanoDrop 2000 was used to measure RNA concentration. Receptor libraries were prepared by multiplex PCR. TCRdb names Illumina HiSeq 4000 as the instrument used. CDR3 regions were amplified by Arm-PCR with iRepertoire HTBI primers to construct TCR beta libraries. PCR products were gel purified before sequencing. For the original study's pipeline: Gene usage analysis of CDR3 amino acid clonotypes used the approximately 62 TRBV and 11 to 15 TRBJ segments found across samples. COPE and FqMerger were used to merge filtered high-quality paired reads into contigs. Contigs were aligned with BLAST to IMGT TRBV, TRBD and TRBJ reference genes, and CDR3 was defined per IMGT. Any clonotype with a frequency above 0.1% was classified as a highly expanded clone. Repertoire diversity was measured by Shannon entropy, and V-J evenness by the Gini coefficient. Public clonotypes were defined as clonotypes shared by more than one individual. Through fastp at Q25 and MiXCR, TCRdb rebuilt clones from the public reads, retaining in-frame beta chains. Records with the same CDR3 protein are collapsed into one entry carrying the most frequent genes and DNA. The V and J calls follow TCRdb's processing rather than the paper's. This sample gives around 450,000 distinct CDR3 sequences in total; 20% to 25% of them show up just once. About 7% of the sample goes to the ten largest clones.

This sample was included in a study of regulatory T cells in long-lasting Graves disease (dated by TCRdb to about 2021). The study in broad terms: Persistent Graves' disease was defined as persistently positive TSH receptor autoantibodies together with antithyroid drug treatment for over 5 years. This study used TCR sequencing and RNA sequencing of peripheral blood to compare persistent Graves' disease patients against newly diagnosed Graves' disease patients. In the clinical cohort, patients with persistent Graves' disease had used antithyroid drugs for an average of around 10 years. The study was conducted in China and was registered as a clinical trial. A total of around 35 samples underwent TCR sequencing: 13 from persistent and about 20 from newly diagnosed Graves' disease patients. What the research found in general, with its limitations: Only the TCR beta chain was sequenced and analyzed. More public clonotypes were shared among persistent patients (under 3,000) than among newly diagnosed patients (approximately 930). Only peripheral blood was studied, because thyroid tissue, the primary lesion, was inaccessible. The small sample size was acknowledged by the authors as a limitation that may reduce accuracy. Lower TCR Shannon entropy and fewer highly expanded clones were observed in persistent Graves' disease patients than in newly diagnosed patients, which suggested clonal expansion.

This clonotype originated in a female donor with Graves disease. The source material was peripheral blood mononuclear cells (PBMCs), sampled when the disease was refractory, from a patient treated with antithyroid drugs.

At the DNA level, the sequence is TGTGCCAGCAGGCCCGAAGGACGGGAGCCCAAGTTCTTC. This gives the protein CASRPEGREPKFF. The rearranged segments are TRBV6-1 and TRBJ2-1; a tentative D match to TRBD2 spans 6 bases. The CDR3 goes from the cysteine to the phenylalanine over 13 residues. The retained sequence is limited to the CDR3, 39 bases, with the frame set at the first base. The germline V gene gives CDR1 as MNHNS and CDR2 as SASEGT. V is pared back by 6 bases and J by 14 bases, with 20 bases lying between the germline termini.